Presented here are 25 T cell receptor beta chains from one specimen sequenced in a study of T cells after yellow fever vaccination. Each CDR3 protein is one row after TCRdb ran MiXCR on the 5' RACE reads. The sample includes some 170,000 distinct CDR3 sequences, over 7% of them seen just once. The sequencing used CD8+ T cells sorted from PBMCs, collected 45 days after the yellow fever booster vaccination. Receptors originate from a young man who received the YFV17D yellow fever vaccine.

The table lists this clonotype with a few counts. The chain uses TRBV9 and TRBJ2-3; no clear D gene. This CDR3 comprises 13 residues. V shed 7 bases and J shed 2 bases, with 11 bases lying between them. Germline V CDR1 and CDR2: SGDLS, YYNGEE. The CDR3 nucleotides are TGTGCCAGCCAGAAGGGTGTCACAGATACGCAGTATTTT. Encoded protein: CASQKGVTDTQYF.

This clonotype was counted between two and nine times. V gene TRBV11-2 combines with J gene TRBJ1-1; D is ambiguous. Trimming shortened V by 5 bases and J by 11 bases, and 21 bases separated the two germline ends. The V gene's germline CDR1 is SGHAT and CDR2 FQNNGV. This CDR3 region has 14 residues. The CDR3 coding sequence is TGTGCCAGCAGCCCAAACCCACCCTCTGGTGGGGCTTTCTTT. Translating gives CASSPNPPSGGAFF.

The chain carries TRBV6-6 and TRBJ2-3, with 7 bases fitting TRBD1. Per the germline V gene, CDR1 is MNHNY and CDR2 is SVGAGI (reference sequence). Trimming cost V 0 bases and J 4 bases; bases outside gene matches: 10. This CDR3 spans 17 amino acids. The CDR3: CASSYSSVQGFSDTQYF. The CDR3, as DNA: TGTGCCAGCAGTTACTCGAGCGTACAGGGGTTTTCAGATACGCAGTATTTT.

This clonotype has just a few counts. This chain uses TRBV27 with TRBJ2-7, with 16 bases that match TRBD2. This CDR3 comprises 16 residues. The germline V gene encodes CDR1 MNHEY and CDR2 SMNVEV (reference sequence). Germline trimming cut 5 bases from V and 2 bases from J; bases unmatched to any gene: 3. In nucleotides, the CDR3 is TGTGCCAGCAGTCTGGGGACTAGCGGGGGGGCCTACGAGCAGTACTTC. As protein: CASSLGTSGGAYEQYF.

Only a few counts were recorded for this clonotype. The V call is TRBV20-1, the J call TRBJ2-3; 7 positions agree with TRBD2. V lost 1 base and J lost 2; bases outside the gene matches: 6. The CDR3 is 15 residues long. Germline V CDR1 and CDR2: DFQATT, SNEGSKA (reference sequence). CDR3 amino acids: CSARAWRGTTDTQYF. CDR3 DNA sequence: TGCAGTGCTAGAGCGTGGCGGGGGACCACAGATACGCAGTATTTT.

This clonotype turned up a few times. The chain carries TRBV7-9 and TRBJ2-1; D is possibly TRBD1 (5 bases). The germline V and J ends were trimmed by 0 bases and 1 base, with 7 bases remaining between them. This CDR3 comprises 15 residues. Per the germline V gene, CDR1 is SEHNR and CDR2 is FQNEAQ (reference sequence). CDR3 sequence reads: CASSLAPGSYNEQFF. The CDR3 bases are TGTGCCAGCAGCTTAGCCCCAGGGTCCTACAATGAGCAGTTCTTC.

This clonotype was counted only a few times. The chain employs TRBV6-1 and TRBJ1-2; possible D gene TRBD1, 6 bases. Germline V lookup: CDR1 MNHNS, CDR2 SASEGT. The CDR3 consists of 15 residues. The germline V and J ends were trimmed by 2 bases and 8 bases, with 18 bases remaining between them. Here the CDR3 reads CASSETTTGIGGYTF. The CDR3 region has the DNA TGTGCCAGCAGTGAAACCACAACAGGGATAGGAGGCTACACCTTC.

V usage is TRBV7-6 and J usage is TRBJ2-3; no clear D. This CDR3 region has 13 residues. V dropped 5 bases and J dropped 4 bases, with 10 bases sitting between them. Germline-derived CDR1 and CDR2 are SGHVS and FNYEAQ. The CDR3 DNA follows: TGTGCCAGCAGCCAGTGGGTGGCAGATACGCAGTATTTT. Protein: CASSQWVADTQYF.

V gene TRBV6-2 or TRBV6-3 combines with J gene TRBJ2-1; D unresolved. Germline V CDR1 and CDR2: MNHEY, SVGEGT. Trimming pared 2 bases from V and 3 bases from J, leaving 11 bases between. This CDR3 is 15 amino acids long. CDR3 DNA: TGTGCCAGCAGTTACGTGGACCCTTTCTACAATGAGCAGTTCTTC. Protein: CASSYVDPFYNEQFF.

In its sample, this clonotype was seen many times. The chain uses TRBV18 and TRBJ1-2; tentative D call: TRBD1 (6 bases). Between the trimmed V and J ends, which lost 2 bases and 7 bases, there was a span of 11 bases. CDR3 size: 13 residues. Germline CDR1 and CDR2: KGHSH and LQKENI. The CDR3 sequence is CASSPGGAGGYTF. DNA of the CDR3: TGTGCCAGCTCACCAGGGGGGGCTGGTGGCTACACCTTC.

This clonotype was observed a few times. The gene calls are TRBV7-9 and TRBJ2-2; the D gene is possibly TRBD2 (5 bases). The CDR3 is 15 residues long. Germline loops: CDR1 SEHNR, CDR2 FQNEAQ (reference sequence). Trimming took 5 bases from V and 8 from J, leaving 18 bases between them. Here the CDR3 reads CASSPRPGTEGELFF. In DNA, the CDR3 is TGTGCCAGCAGCCCCCGGCCGGGAACTGAGGGGGAGCTGTTTTTT.

This clonotype has ten or more counts. The chain combines TRBV29-1 with TRBJ1-1; D remains unclear. The length of the CDR3 is 10 residues. Trimming shortened V by 2 bases and J by 3 bases, and 1 base separated the two germline ends. Germline-derived CDR1 and CDR2 are SQVTM and ANQGSEA. The CDR3 loop reads CSVEHTEAFF. CDR3 DNA sequence: TGCAGCGTTGAACACACTGAAGCTTTCTTT.

V gene TRBV29-1 combines with J gene TRBJ1-1; weak D call: TRBD1 (6 bases). Germline values: CDR1 SQVTM, CDR2 ANQGSEA. V lost 0 bases and J lost 6, with 11 bases in between. This CDR3 spans 13 amino acids. The CDR3 nucleotides are TGCAGCGTTGAAGATTTTGGGGGCCCTGAAGCTTTCTTT. Its translation: CSVEDFGGPEAFF.

The table lists this clonotype with many counts. One end of the junction does not line up with germline, which may come from a read error. This chain links TRBV7-7 with TRBJ2-3, with 11 positions matching TRBD2. This CDR3 has 15 residues. Germline V gives CDR1 SSHAT, CDR2 FNYEAQ (reference sequence). The CDR3 DNA reads as TGTGCTAGCAGCCGACTAGCGGGGCTCACAGATACGCAGTATTTT. This translates into CASSRLAGLTDTQYF.

This chain connects TRBV3-1 to TRBJ2-4, with a possible D match to TRBD2 (5 bases). CDR3 length: 16 amino acids. The germline gives CDR1 LGHDT, CDR2 YNNKEL (reference sequence). Between the trimmed V and J ends, which lost 1 base and 0 bases, there was a span of 10 bases. The CDR3 here is CASSQGVSVAKNIQYF. CDR3 sequence (DNA): TGTGCCAGCAGCCAAGGAGTTAGCGTAGCCAAAAACATTCAGTACTTC.

There are a few counts of this clonotype. This rearrangement joins TRBV29-1 to TRBJ2-1, with D unresolved. In germline, CDR1 is SQVTM, CDR2 ANQGSEA. The CDR3 contains 13 residues. V was clipped by 7 bases and J by 0 bases, with 10 bases between them. DNA of the CDR3: TGCAGCGCGGTCGAAAGCTCCTACAATGAGCAGTTCTTC. Encoded protein: CSAVESSYNEQFF.

This clonotype was detected only a few times. The chain employs TRBV29-1 and TRBJ1-3, with 8 bases that match TRBD1. Per germline, CDR1 SQVTM and CDR2 ANQGSEA. V lost 0 bases and J lost 3; bases outside the gene matches: 7. The CDR3 is 16 residues long. The CDR3 sequence: CSVEDGRGQVGNTIYF. The CDR3 DNA reads TGCAGCGTTGAAGATGGCAGGGGGCAGGTTGGAAACACCATATATTTT. The full variable domain, rest sourced from reference TRBV29-1 and TRBJ1-3, is SAVISQKPSRDICQRGTSLTIQCQVDSQVTMMFWYRQQPGQSLTLIATANQGSEATYESGFVIDKFPISRPNLTFSTLTVSNMSPEDSSIYLCSVEDGRGQVGNTIYFGEGSWLTVV.

This clonotype was counted between two and nine times. V is TRBV12-3 or TRBV12-4 and J is TRBJ2-3; tentatively, D is TRBD2 (7 bases). The germline V and J ends were trimmed by 7 bases and 3 bases, with 20 bases remaining between them. This CDR3 is built from 16 residues. The CDR3 loop is CASTPRGGFRTDTQYF. In nucleotides, the CDR3 is TGTGCCAGCACCCCAAGGGGGGGGTTCCGGACAGATACGCAGTATTTT.

This chain links TRBV2 with TRBJ2-3; TRBD1 matches at 7 bases. Germline V gene data show CDR1 as SNHLY and CDR2 as FYNNEI. The CDR3 has 14 amino acids. The ends lost 6 bases at V and 2 bases at J; junction bases unmatched: 5. The CDR3 loop is CASSWTGHTDTQYF. The CDR3 nucleotides read TGTGCCAGCAGCTGGACAGGCCACACAGATACGCAGTATTTT.

This clonotype was counted at least ten times. The chain recombines TRBV29-1 with TRBJ2-5; D is uncertain. V was cut by 0 bases and J by 4 bases, with 12 bases left in between. The CDR3 runs 14 residues. The germline gives CDR1 SQVTM, CDR2 ANQGSEA. The CDR3 DNA reads TGCAGCGTTGAAGAAGTGGGTGTAGGAGAGACCCAGTACTTC. This codes for CSVEEVGVGETQYF.

This clonotype was seen a handful of times. The chain employs TRBV20-1 and TRBJ1-6; D unresolved. The CDR3 length is 16 residues. CDR1 DFQATT and CDR2 SNEGSKA come from the germline V gene (reference sequence). Trimming shortened V by 0 bases and J by 5 bases, and 14 bases separated the two germline ends. CDR3 nucleotides: TGCAGTGCTAGAGATCAAGGGTTGGGAGATAATTCACCCCTCCACTTT. The encoded protein is CSARDQGLGDNSPLHF.

The V call is TRBV5-1, the J call TRBJ1-1, with 7 bases lining up with TRBD1. V trimming: 0 bases; J trimming: 4 bases; junction bases outside the gene matches: 9. Germline loops: CDR1 SGHRS, CDR2 YFSETQ. This CDR3 region has 16 residues. In DNA, the CDR3 is TGCGCCAGCAGCTTGGGGACCGGGACAGAGAGCACTGAAGCTTTCTTT. Amino acid sequence: CASSLGTGTESTEAFF.

Many counts were recorded for this clonotype. J is TRBJ2-7 and V is TRBV2; 8 bases map to TRBD1. Germline loops: CDR1 SNHLY, CDR2 FYNNEI. With 6 bases clipped from V and 4 bases from J, the junction kept 11 bases outside the gene matches. The CDR3 is made up of 15 amino acids. The CDR3 nucleotides read TGTGCCAGCAGCGGGGACAGGACTAAGATGTACGAGCAGTACGTC. It encodes CASSGDRTKMYEQYV.

This clonotype was recorded at least ten times. V and J are TRBV5-1 and TRBJ1-2; 10 bases align to TRBD1. Germline trimming cut 4 bases from V and 2 bases from J; bases unmatched to any gene: 8. The CDR3 has 16 amino acids. Germline V gene data show CDR1 as SGHRS and CDR2 as YFSETQ. Here the CDR3 DNA reads TGCGCCAGCAGCCTTGAGACAGGGGGCCTGAACTATGGCTACACCTTC. Its translation: CASSLETGGLNYGYTF.

This clonotype came up many times. This sequence joins TRBV4-3 and TRBJ2-7, with 12 nucleotides matching TRBD2. The CDR3 totals 18 residues. Germline V lookup: CDR1 LGHNA, CDR2 YSLEER. V shed 3 bases, J shed 4 bases, and the junction held 13 bases outside the gene matches. The CDR3 bases are TGCGCCAGCAGCCATTCCCGTCTTCTAGCGGGGGGGGATTACGAGCAGTACTTC. Protein product: CASSHSRLLAGGDYEQYF.